This T cell receptor (beta chain) emerged from a study of CD8+CD57+ T cells in acquired aplastic anemia (dated by TCRdb to between 2017 and 2018). In the study overall: Extracted DNA from sorted CD4+ and CD8+ cells averaged approximately 3.4 ug, ranging from about 0.17 to 27.4 ug. An average of roughly 9.8 million reads for CD4+ cells and roughly 12 million reads for CD8+ cells was obtained from healthy donor samples.

The CDR1 and CDR2 encoded by the germline V gene are SGHTA and FQGNSA. The CDR3 starts with the cysteine, ends with the phenylalanine, and has 16 residues. The DNA shown is the 48-base CDR3, in frame from base 1. In this study, sorted CD4+ and CD8+ T cells from the blood of healthy subjects and of severe aplastic anemia patients had their TCR repertoires deep-sequenced. Ficoll-Paque density gradient centrifugation was used to isolate peripheral blood mononuclear cells. CD4+ and CD8+ T cells were sorted by FACS or magnetic beads before DNA extraction. Profiling of TCR beta VDJ combinations and CDR3 sequences used genomic DNA as the template. An Illumina HiSeq 2000 was the platform used for TCR repertoire sequencing. The paper's data handling went like this. TRBV/TRBJ rearrangement plots, CDR3 size and DJ length profiles, and Simpson's diversity index were used to evaluate the repertoires. The most abundant DNA sequence in the deep sequencing data was defined as the immunodominant clone. CDR3 amino acid sequences were checked for sharing between subjects and were compared against published repertoires and the VDJdb database. TCRdb reprocessed the public reads (quality trimming at Q25 with fastp, clone calling with MiXCR) and kept in-frame beta chains. CDR3 protein sequences are deduplicated, and each keeps its most common genes and DNA. The V and J calls come from TCRdb's annotation, not from the publication. The sample table shows 400,000 to 500,000 distinct CDR3 sequences, and about 70% are seen once. Under 5% of the sample goes to the ten largest clones.

The full study reports these points: Twenty-nine CD8+ CDR3 sequences were found in both patients and controls but appeared to be highly expressed in patients and within the immunodominant clones of the patients. Patients and healthy controls showed no significant difference in CD8+ Simpson's diversity (P=0.060).

Comment on this clonotype: Its antigen is currently not known. A junction boundary mismatches the germline segment, possibly from a read error.

In this chain, TRBV7-2 is recombined with TRBJ1-2; no D gene call is confident. Material: sorted CD4+, CD8+, or CD8+CD57+ T cells (not recorded which) from PBMCs. The TCR originated in a human donor in good health, serving as a control. The DNA reads TGTGCCAGCAGCTTAGGCAGAGTGAGATTCAACTATGGCTACGCCTTC. Its coded protein is CASSLGRVRFNYGYAF.